The 27 T cell receptor beta chains presented below share a single source sample, sequenced in a study of CD8+ T cells in alopecia areata. Sequencing templates came from extracted RNA that was reverse transcribed into cDNA. Sequencing was performed with immunoSEQ multiplex PCR; in TCRdb, only in-frame clones are kept and a portion is missing. The sample shows about 140,000 clones, about 88% of them seen only once. Treatment: oral pan-JAK inhibitor, 5-10 mg twice daily. The specimen comprised CD8+ T cells sorted from blood, sampled at week 4, from a patient treated with tofacitinib. Receptors originate from a human donor with alopecia areata.

As concerns this clone: The junction does not match germline at one end; this may be a read error. This sequence joins TRBV29-1 and TRBJ1-1; 7 bases align to TRBD1. Looked up from germline, CDR1 is SQVTM and CDR2 is ANQGSEA. This CDR3 is built from 12 residues. The CDR3 nucleotides read TGCAGCATTGACCCACAGGGGACTGAAGCTTTCTTT. Its translation is CSIDPQGTEAFF.

J is TRBJ2-3 and V is TRBV29-1; 7 bases line up with TRBD2. This CDR3 contains 19 residues. The V segment lost 7 bases and the J segment 4 bases; nucleotides outside the gene matches: 26. Germline V gene sequence: CDR1 SQVTM, CDR2 ANQGSEA. CDR3 sequence reads: CSAWDGYPSGMGSADTQYF. The CDR3, as DNA: TGCAGCGCCTGGGACGGCTACCCCAGCGGGATGGGGAGCGCAGATACGCAGTATTTT.

This chain joins TRBV28 and TRBJ1-2; D not resolved. CDR1 is MDHEN and CDR2 is SYDVKM in the germline V gene. V was cut by 6 bases and J by 3 bases, with 14 bases left in between. This CDR3 comprises 14 residues. DNA for the CDR3: TGTGCCAGCAGATCTGCCGACGGGGACTATGGCTACACCTTC. It codes for CASRSADGDYGYTF.

The chain has TRBV29-1 and TRBJ1-2, with 7 nucleotides matching TRBD1. The CDR3 extends over 17 amino acids. In germline, CDR1 is SQVTM, CDR2 ANQGSEA. V was clipped by 2 bases and J by 2 bases; unmatched bases: 14. The CDR3 sequence: CSVEHRGTAGSNYGYTF. The DNA for the CDR3 is TGCAGCGTTGAACATCGTGGGACAGCTGGTTCCAACTATGGCTACACCTTC.

J is TRBJ2-3 and V is TRBV6-6; D call uncertain. Germline lookup yields CDR1 MNHNY and CDR2 SVGAGI (reference sequence). The CDR3 is 14 residues long. Trimming left V 5 bases short and J 2 bases short, with 11 bases between. In DNA, the CDR3 is TGTGCCAGCAGTCCCTGGGCCAACACAGATACGCAGTATTTT. It codes for CASSPWANTDTQYF.

The V call is TRBV5-6, the J call TRBJ2-1, with unresolved D. The V and J ends lost 1 base and 8 bases respectively, with 7 bases between them. The CDR3 contains 12 residues. Germline assignment: CDR1 SGHDT and CDR2 YYEEEE. As DNA, the CDR3 is TGTGCCAGCAGCTTGACAGAAGATGAGCAGTTCTTC. Amino acid sequence: CASSLTEDEQFF. Based on the CDR3 plus reference TRBV5-6 and TRBJ2-1, the full variable domain is DAGVTQSPTHLIKTRGQQVTLRCSPKSGHDTVSWYQQALGQGPQFIFQYYEEEERQRGNFPDRFSGHQFPNYSSELNVNALLLGDSALYLCASSLTEDEQFFGPGTRLTVL.

The chain is built from TRBV5-1 and TRBJ1-1; D is undetermined. With 6 bases removed from V and 3 bases from J, the gap between germline ends came to 12 bases. Germline V CDR1 and CDR2: SGHRS, YFSETQ. This CDR3 region has 13 residues. CDR3 in DNA: TGCGCCAGCACCGCAGTGTTAGACACTGAAGCTTTCTTT. Protein sequence: CASTAVLDTEAFF.

In this sample, this clone turned up once. The chain has TRBV14 and TRBJ1-1; 8 positions match TRBD1. The germline CDR1 and CDR2 sequences are SGHDN and FVKESK. The CDR3 covers 17 residues. V trimming: 2 bases; J trimming: 8 bases; junction bases outside the gene matches: 16. The chain's CDR3 is CASSQFSRGPNYAEAFF. The CDR3 coding sequence is TGTGCCAGCAGCCAATTTTCCAGGGGGCCTAATTACGCCGAAGCTTTCTTT.

CDR3 residues: CASNSGGPYEQYF. CDR3 bases: TGTGCCAGCAACTCGGGCGGGCCCTACGAGCAGTACTTC. The J gene is TRBJ2-7, the V gene TRBV7-9; TRBD2 is a possible D gene (5 bases). This CDR3 has 13 residues. Germline-derived CDR1 and CDR2 are SEHNR and FQNEAQ (reference sequence). V lost 7 bases, J lost 2 bases, and 12 bases lay in between.

The sample holds a few counts of this clone. The chain combines TRBV29-1 with TRBJ2-1, with 8 positions matching TRBD1. Germline loops: CDR1 SQVTM, CDR2 ANQGSEA. Trimming at V came to 4 bases and at J to 7 bases, leaving 6 bases not matched to a gene. This CDR3 is built from 13 residues. CDR3 region: CSVVPDRVNEQFF. CDR3 DNA sequence: TGCAGCGTTGTCCCGGACAGGGTTAATGAGCAGTTCTTC.

The genes are TRBV29-1 and TRBJ2-7; 9 nucleotides match TRBD1. Trimming took 6 bases from V and 2 from J; bases not matched to a gene: 5. CDR1 is SQVTM, CDR2 ANQGSEA, per germline. The CDR3 is 13 residues long. CDR3 region: CSVGDRETYEQYF. CDR3 coding DNA: TGCAGCGTAGGGGACAGGGAAACCTACGAGCAGTACTTC.

The V and J genes are TRBV7-3 and TRBJ2-3; TRBD2 agrees at 9 bases. V shed 2 bases and J 3 bases; nucleotides not matched to a gene: 3. This CDR3 comprises 15 residues. Germline loops: CDR1 SGHTA, CDR2 FQGTGA. The CDR3 nucleotides are TGTGCCAGCAGCTTAGGACTAGCGTGGACAGATACGCAGTATTTT. This sequence encodes CASSLGLAWTDTQYF.

CDR3 nucleotide sequence: TGTGCCAGCAGCTTGGGGGACAGGGAAGTTGACGAGCAGTACTTC. Translated, it gives CASSLGDREVDEQYF. The chain links TRBV5-4 to TRBJ2-7; 9 bases are a match to TRBD1. CDR1 SGHNT and CDR2 YYREEE come from the germline V gene (reference sequence). The CDR3 spans 15 residues. The trim removed 0 bases at V and 5 bases at J, leaving 6 bases unmatched.

The V call is TRBV6-5, the J call TRBJ2-5; the D gene is possibly TRBD2 (6 bases). The length of the CDR3 is 13 residues. Trimming removed 2 bases from V and 6 bases from J, with 10 bases in between. CDR1 is MNHEY and CDR2 is SVGAGI in the germline V gene. CDR3 amino acids: CASSYGGRQTQYF. The CDR3 region has the DNA TGTGCCAGCAGTTACGGAGGGAGGCAGACCCAGTACTTC.

The rearrangement links TRBV9 to TRBJ1-6, with D hard to call. Trimming shortened V by 0 bases and J by 8 bases, and 6 bases separated the two germline ends. Germline CDR1 SGDLS, CDR2 YYNGEE. The CDR3 loop spans 13 amino acids. CDR3 nucleotide sequence: TGTGCCAGCAGCGTAGCCAAGGATTCACCCCTCCACTTT. This codes for CASSVAKDSPLHF.

V and J are TRBV9 and TRBJ2-5; 10 bases align to TRBD2. The CDR3 loop spans 17 amino acids. CDR1 is SGDLS, CDR2 YYNGEE, per germline. The junction had 6 bases not matched to a gene; V was cut back by 0 bases and J by 1 base. DNA of the CDR3: TGTGCCAGCAGCGTAGGGCAGACTAGCGGGCCCCAAGAGACCCAGTACTTC. Amino acid sequence: CASSVGQTSGPQETQYF. Full variable domain (outside the CDR3, taken from reference TRBV9 and TRBJ2-5): DSGVTQTPKHLITATGQRVTLRCSPRSGDLSVYWYQQSLDQGLQFLIQYYNGEERAKGNILERFSAQQFPDLHSELNLSSLELGDSALYFCASSVGQTSGPQETQYFGPGTRLLVL.

The rearrangement links TRBV28 to TRBJ2-4; D might be TRBD1 (5 bases). The CDR3 extends over 15 amino acids. Trimming pared 5 bases from V and 5 bases from J, leaving 16 bases between. Germline values: CDR1 MDHEN, CDR2 SYDVKM. The CDR3 sequence: CASSPPDRGENIQYF. The CDR3 DNA follows: TGTGCCAGCAGTCCGCCTGATAGGGGCGAAAACATTCAGTACTTC.

The chain combines TRBV6-5 with TRBJ1-1; perhaps TRBD1 as D (5 bases). The CDR3 is 13 amino acids. The germline gives CDR1 MNHEY, CDR2 SVGAGI. V was shortened by 2 bases and J by 3 bases, with 7 bases between the two germline ends. The CDR3 here is CASSYVGDTEAFF. In DNA form, the CDR3 reads TGTGCCAGCAGTTACGTAGGGGACACTGAAGCTTTCTTT.

The gene calls are TRBV2 and TRBJ2-7; D not resolved. Trimming left V 1 base short and J 3 bases short, with 7 bases between. This CDR3 has 13 amino acids. Germline V lookup: CDR1 SNHLY, CDR2 FYNNEI. The CDR3 region is CASSEGVLYEQYF. The DNA of the CDR3 is TGTGCCAGCAGTGAAGGTGTCCTCTACGAGCAGTACTTC.

In the case of this clone: At the DNA level, this CDR3 is encoded by other sequences in the same sample as well. The rearrangement uses TRBV28 and TRBJ2-3; D ambiguous. Trimming removed 3 bases from V and 1 base from J, with 8 bases in between. From germline, CDR1 is MDHEN and CDR2 SYDVKM. There are 14 residues in the CDR3. As DNA, the CDR3 is TGTGCCAGCAGTTTTTTAAGCGGCACAGATACGCAGTATTTT. This encodes CASSFLSGTDTQYF.

The rearrangement uses TRBV29-1 and TRBJ2-7; either TRBD1 or TRBD2 may supply D (5 bases each). With the DNA end fitting TRBJ2-5 better, the J assignment may be wrong. The CDR3 length is 12 residues. Germline V gene sequence: CDR1 SQVTM, CDR2 ANQGSEA. The CDR3 loop reads CSVQGEVETQYF. CDR3 bases: TGCAGCGTTCAGGGAGAGGTAGAGACCCAGTACTTC.

The chain is built from TRBV5-1 and TRBJ1-2, with 10 bases that match TRBD1. CDR1 and CDR2 from the germline V gene are SGHRS and YFSETQ. The CDR3 loop spans 16 amino acids. V shed 3 bases and J 4 bases; nucleotides not matched to a gene: 9. The CDR3 DNA is TGCGCCAGCAGCTCCGGGACAGGGGATTTTGGCTATGGCTACACCTTC. This encodes CASSSGTGDFGYGYTF. Together with reference TRBV5-1 and TRBJ1-2, the CDR3 gives the full variable domain: KAGVTQTPRYLIKTRGQQVTLSCSPISGHRSVSWYQQTPGQGLQFLFEYFSETQRNKGNFPGRFSGRQFSNSRSEMNVSTLELGDSALYLCASSSGTGDFGYGYTFGSGTRLTVV.

V usage is TRBV27 and J usage is TRBJ2-3; no clear D gene. The V end lost 6 bases, the J end lost 4 bases, and 8 bases lay between the germline ends. CDR3 length: 12 amino acids. Germline V gene data show CDR1 as MNHEY and CDR2 as SMNVEV (reference sequence). The CDR3 loop is CASSLTADTQYF. The CDR3, as DNA: TGTGCCAGCAGCCTTACGGCAGATACGCAGTATTTT.

The V gene is TRBV25-1, the J gene TRBJ2-4; TRBD2 matches 9 bases. The V segment lost 3 bases and the J segment 1 base; nucleotides outside the gene matches: 4. The CDR3 is 16 amino acids. CDR1 and CDR2 from the germline V gene are MGHDK and SYGVNS. The CDR3 DNA reads as TGTGCCAGCAGTGAGGGTCTAGCGGGGGCCAAAAACATTCAGTACTTC. It specifies CASSEGLAGAKNIQYF.

The chain links TRBV11-2 to TRBJ1-4; tentatively, D is TRBD1 (6 bases). Germline V gene lookup returns CDR1 SGHAT and CDR2 FQNNGV. V was trimmed by 5 bases and J by 7 bases, leaving 20 bases between them. The length of the CDR3 is 16 residues. The CDR3 reads CASSQKGVRGSEKLFF. The CDR3 nucleotides are TGTGCCAGCAGCCAAAAGGGGGTCAGAGGGAGTGAAAAACTGTTTTTT.

This clone has more than one count but fewer than ten. The rearrangement links TRBV2 to TRBJ2-7; TRBD2 agrees at 8 bases. The V segment lost 10 bases and the J segment 0 bases; nucleotides outside the gene matches: 5. The CDR3 loop spans 13 amino acids. CDR1 SNHLY and CDR2 FYNNEI come from the germline V gene. CDR3 sequence: CATGGTSSYEQYF. CDR3 nucleotide sequence: TGTGCCACGGGAGGGACTAGCTCCTACGAGCAGTACTTC.

The gene calls are TRBV20-1 and TRBJ2-3; no clear D gene. V gave up 5 bases and J gave up 4 bases, with 7 bases separating them. The CDR3 consists of 11 residues. Germline CDR1 reads DFQATT; CDR2 reads SNEGSKA (reference sequence). CDR3 sequence: CSAPLSDTQYF. The CDR3, as DNA: TGCAGTGCTCCCCTCTCAGATACGCAGTATTTT.